This is a list of T cell receptor beta chains from one sample in a study of blood T cells in healthy people across ages. Via MiXCR, TCRdb re-called the 5' RACE reads, giving one row per CDR3 protein. Seen here are about 1 million distinct CDR3 sequences, under 55% observed once, and the top ten hold approximately 20%. Input material: blood. These receptors all come from a woman aged 55 to 70 in good health. Each CDR3 is given with its conserved first and last residue. The D gene is left open where the match is weak. Clone sizes are given selectively: once, few, many, or a class where the clone is expanded.

CDR3 protein	CDR3 DNA	V gene	J gene	clone size	D gene
CASMQQGRETQYF	TGTGCCAGCATGCAACAGGGGAGAGAGACCCAGTACTTC	TRBV21-1	TRBJ2-5	few	.
CASSVTLGDTQYF	TGTGCCAGCAGCGTGACCCTAGGAGATACGCAGTATTTT	TRBV9	TRBJ2-3	few	.
CSVEPGANVLTF	TGCAGCGTTGAGCCAGGGGCCAACGTCCTGACTTTC	TRBV29-1	TRBJ2-6	.	.
CASSLALSGGPGDGYTF	TGTGCCAGCAGCTTAGCGCTAAGTGGGGGGCCGGGGGATGGCTACACCTTC	TRBV7-6	TRBJ1-2	few	.
CASRLKVNTGELFF	TGCGCCAGCAGGCTAAAGGTTAACACCGGGGAGCTGTTTTTT	TRBV5-1	TRBJ2-2	.	.
CASRFLALDNEQYF	TGCGCCAGCAGATTCCTAGCCCTTGACAATGAGCAGTACTTC	TRBV5-1	TRBJ2-4	.	.
CAISEGRVTPLHF	TGTGCCATCAGTGAGGGCAGGGTGACACCCCTCCACTTT	TRBV10-3	TRBJ1-6	.	.
CASSYFGKETQYF	TGTGCCAGCAGTTACTTTGGTAAAGAGACCCAGTACTTC	TRBV6-2/TRBV6-3	TRBJ2-5	few	.
CASSNGQSPYEQYF	TGTGCCAGCAGCAACGGACAGTCCCCCTACGAGCAGTACTTC	TRBV11-2	TRBJ2-7	.	.
CASTISGTGAYEQYF	TGTGCCAGCACCATATCCGGGACAGGGGCCTACGAGCAGTACTTC	TRBV2	TRBJ2-7	.	TRBD1
CASSLDSYSYNEQFF	TGTGCCAGCAGCTTAGACAGCTACTCCTACAATGAGCAGTTCTTC	TRBV7-9	TRBJ2-1	few	.
CASRTDGGNGYNEQFF	TGTGCCAGCAGGACCGATGGAGGAAACGGCTACAATGAGCAGTTCTTC	TRBV6-1	TRBJ2-1	.	.
CASNTPYAGEQFF	TGTGCCAGCAACACCCCGTATGCTGGGGAGCAGTTCTTC	TRBV7-3	TRBJ2-1	.	.
CASSPGTIEYEQYF	TGTGCCAGCAGCCCCGGGACAATCGAATACGAGCAGTACTTC	TRBV9	TRBJ2-7	.	.
CASSYQQGGTQYF	TGTGCCAGCAGTTACCAGCAGGGGGGAACGCAGTATTTT	TRBV6-6	TRBJ2-3	.	.
CATGNRARNQPQHF	TGTGCCACCGGGAACAGGGCGCGCAATCAGCCCCAGCATTTT	TRBV27	TRBJ1-5	.	.
CASSDPHRGSTEAFF	TGTGCCAGCAGTGACCCCCACAGGGGATCCACTGAAGCTTTCTTT	TRBV25-1	TRBJ1-1	few	TRBD1
CASRDGTKDNSPLHF	TGCGCCAGCAGGGACGGTACGAAGGATAATTCACCCCTCCACTTT	TRBV5-1	TRBJ1-6	once	.
CASSQDRRDRGDSSTDTQYF	TGTGCCAGCAGCCAAGATAGACGGGACAGGGGCGATTCCAGCACAGATACGCAGTATTTT	TRBV3-1	TRBJ2-3	.	TRBD1
CASSYRDFGNQPQHF	TGTGCCAGCAGTTACCGGGACTTCGGCAATCAGCCCCAGCATTTT	TRBV12-3/TRBV12-4	TRBJ1-5	.	.
CSALSVHVSYEQYF	TGCAGTGCTTTGAGCGTACACGTCTCCTACGAGCAGTACTTC	TRBV20-1	TRBJ2-7	.	.
CASSLPAGGNSPLHF	TGTGCCAGCAGCCTACCAGCAGGGGGTAATTCACCCCTCCACTTT	TRBV7-2	TRBJ1-6	few	TRBD1
CSAGTSGVRETQYF	TGCAGCGCTGGGACTAGCGGGGTGAGGGAGACCCAGTACTTC	TRBV29-1	TRBJ2-5	.	TRBD2
CASSQAVVSGARADTQYF	TGCGCCAGCAGCCAAGCAGTAGTTTCGGGGGCGCGTGCAGATACGCAGTATTTT	TRBV4-1	TRBJ2-3	.	.
CASSPKPSGSSEQYF	TGTGCCAGCAGCCCGAAGCCGAGCGGGAGCAGCGAGCAGTACTTC	TRBV7-2	TRBJ2-7	few	TRBD2
CASSLSEGRSSYNEQFF	TGTGCCAGCAGCTTATCCGAAGGGAGGAGCTCCTACAATGAGCAGTTCTTC	TRBV13	TRBJ2-1	few	.
CASSLSGSHANEQFF	TGTGCCAGCAGCTTATCAGGGTCGCACGCTAATGAGCAGTTCTTC	TRBV7-3	TRBJ2-1	.	.
CASSQAAPTGTSATYNEQFF	TGCGCCAGCAGCCAAGCTGCTCCCACCGGGACTAGCGCAACTTACAATGAGCAGTTCTTC	TRBV4-1	TRBJ2-1	.	TRBD2
CASSVAPTSGSYEQYF	TGTGCCAGCAGCGTAGCCCCGACTAGCGGGAGCTACGAGCAGTACTTC	TRBV9	TRBJ2-7	few	TRBD2
CASSFDQRAFF	TGTGCCAGCAGCTTTGATCAACGCGCTTTCTTT	TRBV7-2	TRBJ1-1	few	.
CASTLEGAGVDTQYF	TGCGCCAGCACTTTGGAAGGAGCGGGAGTAGATACGCAGTATTTT	TRBV5-1	TRBJ2-3	.	TRBD2
CSATDASGRYNEQFF	TGCAGTGCTACGGATGCTAGCGGGAGATACAATGAGCAGTTCTTC	TRBV20-1	TRBJ2-1	.	TRBD2
CASSLMGPYNEQFF	TGTGCCAGCAGTTTAATGGGACCCTACAATGAGCAGTTCTTC	TRBV27	TRBJ2-1	.	.
CASAPTVNEKLFF	TGTGCCAGCGCACCGACGGTTAATGAAAAACTGTTTTTT	TRBV18	TRBJ1-4	.	.
CASALLSSGANVLTF	TGTGCCAGCGCCCTACTTAGCTCTGGGGCCAACGTCCTGACTTTC	TRBV7-9	TRBJ2-6	.	.
CSASRATSGTGELFF	TGCAGTGCTAGCAGGGCGACTAGCGGGACCGGGGAGCTGTTTTTT	TRBV20-1	TRBJ2-2	.	TRBD2
CASSVSSGEQFF	TGTGCCAGCAGCGTTTCAAGTGGTGAGCAGTTCTTC	TRBV7-9	TRBJ2-1	many	.
CASSVGDRTYNEQFF	TGTGCCAGCAGTGTAGGGGACAGGACCTACAATGAGCAGTTCTTC	TRBV2	TRBJ2-1	many	TRBD1
CASSYSPPRYGYTF	TGTGCCAGCAGTTACTCACCGCCCCGCTATGGCTACACCTTC	TRBV6-5	TRBJ1-2	few	.
CASSPGTSGYYGYTF	TGTGCCAGCTCCCCCGGGACTTCGGGGTACTATGGCTACACCTTC	TRBV7-9	TRBJ1-2	few	.
CSAPGTGFGYTF	TGCAGTGCTCCCGGGACAGGGTTTGGCTACACCTTC	TRBV20-1	TRBJ1-2	few	TRBD1
CSVGRAGAYNEQFF	TGCAGCGTTGGGAGGGCGGGGGCCTACAATGAGCAGTTCTTC	TRBV29-1	TRBJ2-1	few	TRBD2
CASSQDVRTGANVLTF	TGTGCCAGCAGCCAAGACGTCAGAACCGGGGCCAACGTCCTGACTTTC	TRBV3-1	TRBJ2-6	.	.
CSVAGTRGGETQYF	TGCAGCGTAGCCGGGACACGGGGGGGAGAGACCCAGTACTTC	TRBV29-1	TRBJ2-5	.	TRBD2
CASSLGGAEDEQYF	TGTGCCAGCAGTTTGGGCGGGGCGGAGGACGAGCAGTACTTC	TRBV27	TRBJ2-7	.	.
CSASRPSSYEQYF	TGCAGTGCTAGTCGGCCAAGCTCCTACGAGCAGTACTTC	TRBV20-1	TRBJ2-7	.	.
CASSVTGSGAEAFF	TGTGCCAGCAGTGTAACAGGGTCGGGAGCTGAAGCTTTCTTT	TRBV25-1	TRBJ1-1	few	.
CATSDRGGRGGEQYF	TGTGCCACCAGTGACCGTGGAGGAAGGGGAGGCGAGCAGTACTTC	TRBV24-1	TRBJ2-7	few	.
CASSPRQGAETQYF	TGCGCCAGCAGCCCGCGACAGGGCGCAGAGACCCAGTACTTC	TRBV4-1	TRBJ2-5	.	TRBD1
CSVPYYNEQFF	TGCAGCGTTCCCTATTACAATGAGCAGTTCTTC	TRBV29-1	TRBJ2-1	.	.
CSAGSTKGPDTQYF	TGCAGTGCGGGCTCGACGAAAGGGCCAGATACGCAGTATTTT	TRBV20-1	TRBJ2-3	.	.
CASSQVPRWDYEQYF	TGCGCCAGCAGCCAAGTCCCTAGGTGGGACTACGAGCAGTACTTC	TRBV4-1	TRBJ2-7	.	.
CASGSMESRGNYGYTF	TGTGCTAGTGGTTCAATGGAATCCAGGGGGAACTATGGCTACACCTTC	TRBV12-5	TRBJ1-2	few	TRBD1